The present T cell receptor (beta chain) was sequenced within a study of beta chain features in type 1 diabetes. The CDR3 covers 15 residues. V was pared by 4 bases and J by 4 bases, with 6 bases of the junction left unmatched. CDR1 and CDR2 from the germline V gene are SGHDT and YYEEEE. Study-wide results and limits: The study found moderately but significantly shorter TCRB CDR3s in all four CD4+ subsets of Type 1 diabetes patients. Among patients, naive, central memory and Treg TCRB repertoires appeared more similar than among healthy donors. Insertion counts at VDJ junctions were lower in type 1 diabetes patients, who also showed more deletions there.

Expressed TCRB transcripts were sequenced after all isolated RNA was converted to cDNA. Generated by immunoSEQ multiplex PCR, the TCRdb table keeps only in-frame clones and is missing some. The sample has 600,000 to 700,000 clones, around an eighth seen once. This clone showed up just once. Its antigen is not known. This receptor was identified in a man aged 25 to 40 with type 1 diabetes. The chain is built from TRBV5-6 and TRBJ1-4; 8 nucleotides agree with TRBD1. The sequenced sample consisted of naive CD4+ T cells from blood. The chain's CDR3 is CASSAQGAGNEKLFF. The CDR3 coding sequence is TGTGCCAGCAGCGCCCAGGGGGCGGGTAATGAAAAACTGTTTTTT.